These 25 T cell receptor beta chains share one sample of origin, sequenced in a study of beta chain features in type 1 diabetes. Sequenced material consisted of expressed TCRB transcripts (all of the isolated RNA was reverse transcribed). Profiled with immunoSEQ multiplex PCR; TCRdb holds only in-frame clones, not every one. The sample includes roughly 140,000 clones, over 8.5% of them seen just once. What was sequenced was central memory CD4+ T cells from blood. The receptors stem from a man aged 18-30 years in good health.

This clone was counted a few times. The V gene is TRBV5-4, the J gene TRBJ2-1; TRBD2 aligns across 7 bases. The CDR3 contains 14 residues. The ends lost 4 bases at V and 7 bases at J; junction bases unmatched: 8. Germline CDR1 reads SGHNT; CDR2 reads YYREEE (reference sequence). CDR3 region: CASSPPTSRNEQFF. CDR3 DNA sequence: TGTGCCAGCAGCCCTCCGACTAGCAGGAATGAGCAGTTCTTC.

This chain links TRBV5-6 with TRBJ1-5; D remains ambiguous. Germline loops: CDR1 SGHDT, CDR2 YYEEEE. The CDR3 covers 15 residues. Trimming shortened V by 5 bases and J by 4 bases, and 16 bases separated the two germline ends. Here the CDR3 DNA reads TGTGCCAGCAGTCCGAAGGGTCAGCTTAATCAGCCCCAGCATTTT. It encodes CASSPKGQLNQPQHF. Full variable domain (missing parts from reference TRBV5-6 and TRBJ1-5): DAGVTQSPTHLIKTRGQQVTLRCSPKSGHDTVSWYQQALGQGPQFIFQYYEEEERQRGNFPDRFSGHQFPNYSSELNVNALLLGDSALYLCASSPKGQLNQPQHFGDGTRLSIL.

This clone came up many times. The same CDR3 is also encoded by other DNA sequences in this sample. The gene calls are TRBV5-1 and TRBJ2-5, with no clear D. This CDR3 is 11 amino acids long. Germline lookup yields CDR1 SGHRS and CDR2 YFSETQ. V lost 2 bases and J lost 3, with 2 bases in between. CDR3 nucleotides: TGCGCCAGCAGCTTTAAAGAGACCCAGTACTTC. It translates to CASSFKETQYF.

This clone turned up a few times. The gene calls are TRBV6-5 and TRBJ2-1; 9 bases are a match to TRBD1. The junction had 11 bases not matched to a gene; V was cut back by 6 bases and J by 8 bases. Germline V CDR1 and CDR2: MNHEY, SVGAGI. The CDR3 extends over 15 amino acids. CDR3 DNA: TGTGCCAGCAGGACCGGGACAGGGTATGCTCATGAGCAGTTCTTC. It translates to CASRTGTGYAHEQFF.

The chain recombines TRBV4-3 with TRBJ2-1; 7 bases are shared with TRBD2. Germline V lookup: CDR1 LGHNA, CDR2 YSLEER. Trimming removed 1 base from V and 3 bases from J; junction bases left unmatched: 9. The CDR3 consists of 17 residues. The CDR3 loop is CASSQGGGRKGYNEQFF. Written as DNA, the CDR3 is TGCGCCAGCAGCCAAGGGGGAGGGAGGAAGGGCTACAATGAGCAGTTCTTC.

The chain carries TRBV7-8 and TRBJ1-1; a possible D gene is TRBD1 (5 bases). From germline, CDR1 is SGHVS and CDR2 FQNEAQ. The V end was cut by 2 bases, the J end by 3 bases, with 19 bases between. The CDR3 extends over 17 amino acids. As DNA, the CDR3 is TGTGCCAGCAGCTTAAGGTCATTGGCAGAGGGACACACTGAAGCTTTCTTT. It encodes CASSLRSLAEGHTEAFF.

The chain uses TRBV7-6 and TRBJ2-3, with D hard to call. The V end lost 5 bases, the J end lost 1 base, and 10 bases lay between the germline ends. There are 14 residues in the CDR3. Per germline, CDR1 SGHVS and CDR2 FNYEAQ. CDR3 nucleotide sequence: TGTGCCAGCAGCCGAGACTTGGGCACAGATACGCAGTATTTT. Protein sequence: CASSRDLGTDTQYF.

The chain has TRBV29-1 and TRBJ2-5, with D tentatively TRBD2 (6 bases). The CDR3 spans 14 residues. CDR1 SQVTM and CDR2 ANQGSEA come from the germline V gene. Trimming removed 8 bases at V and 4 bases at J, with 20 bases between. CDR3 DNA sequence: TGCAGCCCCTTGGGGACTTCCCGGGCAGAGACCCAGTACTTC. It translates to CSPLGTSRAETQYF.

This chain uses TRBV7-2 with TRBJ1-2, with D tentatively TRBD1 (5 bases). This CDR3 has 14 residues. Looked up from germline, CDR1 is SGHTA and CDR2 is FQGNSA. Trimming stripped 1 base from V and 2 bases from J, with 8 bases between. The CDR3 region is CASSLVWGNYGYTF. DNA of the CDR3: TGTGCCAGCAGCTTAGTTTGGGGGAACTATGGCTACACCTTC.

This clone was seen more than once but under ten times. Written as DNA, the CDR3 is TGTGCCATCAAGAGCCAGGGAAACGCAGATACGCAGTATTTT. Translation: CAIKSQGNADTQYF. The rearrangement links TRBV10-3 to TRBJ2-3; weak D call: TRBD1 (5 bases). Germline CDR1 and CDR2: ENHRY and SYGVKD. This CDR3 has 14 amino acids. V lost 7 bases to trimming and J lost 4 bases, with 15 bases between them.

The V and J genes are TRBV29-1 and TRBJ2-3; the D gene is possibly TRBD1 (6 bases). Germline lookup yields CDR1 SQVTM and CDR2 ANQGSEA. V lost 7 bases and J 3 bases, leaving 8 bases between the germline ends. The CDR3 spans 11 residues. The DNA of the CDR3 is TGCAGCGCTGGACAGACAGATACGCAGTATTTT. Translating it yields CSAGQTDTQYF.

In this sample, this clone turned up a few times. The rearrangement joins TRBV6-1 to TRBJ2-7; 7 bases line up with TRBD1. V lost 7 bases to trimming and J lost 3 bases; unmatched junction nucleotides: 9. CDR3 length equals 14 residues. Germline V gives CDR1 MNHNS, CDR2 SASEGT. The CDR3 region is CASIPGQRGYEQYF. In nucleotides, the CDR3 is TGTGCCAGCATCCCGGGACAGAGAGGCTACGAGCAGTACTTC.

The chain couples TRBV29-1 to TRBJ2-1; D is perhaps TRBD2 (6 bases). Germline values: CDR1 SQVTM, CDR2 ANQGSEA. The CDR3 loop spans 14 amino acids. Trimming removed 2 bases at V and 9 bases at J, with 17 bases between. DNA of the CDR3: TGCAGCGTTGAAAAGGGTTGGACCGGGAGTGAGCAGTTCTTC. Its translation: CSVEKGWTGSEQFF.

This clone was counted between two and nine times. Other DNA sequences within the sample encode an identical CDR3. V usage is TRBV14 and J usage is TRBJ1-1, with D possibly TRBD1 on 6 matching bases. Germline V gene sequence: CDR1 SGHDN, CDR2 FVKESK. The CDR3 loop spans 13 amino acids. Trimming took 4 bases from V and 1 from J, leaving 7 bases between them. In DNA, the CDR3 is TGTGCCAGCAGCCTCAGGGGGAACACTGAAGCTTTCTTT. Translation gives CASSLRGNTEAFF.

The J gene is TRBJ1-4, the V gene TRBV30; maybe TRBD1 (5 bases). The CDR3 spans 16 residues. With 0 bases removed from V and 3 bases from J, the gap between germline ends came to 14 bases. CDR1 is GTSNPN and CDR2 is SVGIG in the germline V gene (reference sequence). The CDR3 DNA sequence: TGTGCCTGGAGTGTACCATATCCAGGGCCTAATGAAAAACTGTTTTTT. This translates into CAWSVPYPGPNEKLFF. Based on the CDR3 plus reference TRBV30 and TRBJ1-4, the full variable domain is SQTIHQWPATLVQPVGSPLSLECTVEGTSNPNLYWYRQAAGRGLQLLFYSVGIGQISSEVPQNLSASRPQDRQFILSSKKLLLSDSGFYLCAWSVPYPGPNEKLFFGSGTQLSVL.

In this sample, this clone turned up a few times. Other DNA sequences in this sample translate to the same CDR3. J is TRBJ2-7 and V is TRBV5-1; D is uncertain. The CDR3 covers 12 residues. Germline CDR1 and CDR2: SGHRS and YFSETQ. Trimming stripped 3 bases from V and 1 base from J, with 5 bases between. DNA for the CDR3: TGCGCCAGCAGCTCTACATCCTACGAGCAGTACTTC. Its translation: CASSSTSYEQYF.

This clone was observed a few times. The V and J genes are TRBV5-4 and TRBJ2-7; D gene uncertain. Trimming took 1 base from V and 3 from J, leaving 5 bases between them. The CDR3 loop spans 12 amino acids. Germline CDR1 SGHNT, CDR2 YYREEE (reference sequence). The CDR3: CASSLKGYEQYF. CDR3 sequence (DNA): TGTGCCAGCAGCTTGAAGGGCTACGAGCAGTACTTC.

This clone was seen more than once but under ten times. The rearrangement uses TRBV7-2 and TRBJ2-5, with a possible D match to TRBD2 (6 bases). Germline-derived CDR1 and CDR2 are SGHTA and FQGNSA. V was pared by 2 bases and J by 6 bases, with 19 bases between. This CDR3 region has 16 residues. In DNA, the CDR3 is TGTGCCAGCAGCTTAACTAGCATCGGTGTCATACAGACCCAGTACTTC. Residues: CASSLTSIGVIQTQYF.

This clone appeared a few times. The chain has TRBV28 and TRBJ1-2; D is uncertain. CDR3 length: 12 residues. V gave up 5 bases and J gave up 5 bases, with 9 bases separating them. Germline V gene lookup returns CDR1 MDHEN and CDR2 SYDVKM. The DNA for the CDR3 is TGTGCCAGCAGTGAGGGAAGATATGGCTACACCTTC. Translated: CASSEGRYGYTF.

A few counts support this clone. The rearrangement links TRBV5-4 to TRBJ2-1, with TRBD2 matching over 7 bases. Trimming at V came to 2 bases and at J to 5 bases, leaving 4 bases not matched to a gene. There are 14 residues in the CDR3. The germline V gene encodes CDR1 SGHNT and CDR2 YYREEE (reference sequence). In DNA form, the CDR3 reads TGTGCCAGCAGCTTTGAAAGCGGGAACAATGAGCAGTTCTTC. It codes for CASSFESGNNEQFF.

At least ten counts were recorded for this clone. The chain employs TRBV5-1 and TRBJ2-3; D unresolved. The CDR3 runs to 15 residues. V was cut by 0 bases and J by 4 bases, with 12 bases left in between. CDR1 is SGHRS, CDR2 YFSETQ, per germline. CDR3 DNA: TGCGCCAGCAGCTTGGTCCAGCCCCCTGCAGATACGCAGTATTTT. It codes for CASSLVQPPADTQYF.

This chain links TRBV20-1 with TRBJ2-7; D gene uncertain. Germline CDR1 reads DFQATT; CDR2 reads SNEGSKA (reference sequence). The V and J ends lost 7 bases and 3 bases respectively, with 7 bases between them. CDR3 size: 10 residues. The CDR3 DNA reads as TGCAGTGGGCAGAACTACGAGCAGTACTTC. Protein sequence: CSGQNYEQYF.

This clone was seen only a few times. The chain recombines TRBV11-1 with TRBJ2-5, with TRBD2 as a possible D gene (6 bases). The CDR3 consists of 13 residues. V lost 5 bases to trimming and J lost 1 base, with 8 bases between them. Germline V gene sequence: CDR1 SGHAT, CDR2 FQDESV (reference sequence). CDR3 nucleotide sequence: TGTGCCAGCAGCGTTAGCGGCCAAGAGACCCAGTACTTC. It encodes CASSVSGQETQYF.

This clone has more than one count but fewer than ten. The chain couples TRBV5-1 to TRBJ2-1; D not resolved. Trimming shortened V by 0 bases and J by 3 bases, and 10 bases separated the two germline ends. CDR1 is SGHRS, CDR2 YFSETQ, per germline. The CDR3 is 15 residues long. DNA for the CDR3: TGCGCCAGCAGCTTGGGGGTAGAAAGCTACAATGAGCAGTTCTTC. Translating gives CASSLGVESYNEQFF.

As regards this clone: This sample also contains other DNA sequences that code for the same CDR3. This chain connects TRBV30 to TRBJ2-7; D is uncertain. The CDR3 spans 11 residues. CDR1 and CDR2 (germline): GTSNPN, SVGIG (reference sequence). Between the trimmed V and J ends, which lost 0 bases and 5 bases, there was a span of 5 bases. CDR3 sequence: CAWSVSHEQYF. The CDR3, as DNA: TGTGCCTGGAGTGTATCCCACGAGCAGTACTTC.